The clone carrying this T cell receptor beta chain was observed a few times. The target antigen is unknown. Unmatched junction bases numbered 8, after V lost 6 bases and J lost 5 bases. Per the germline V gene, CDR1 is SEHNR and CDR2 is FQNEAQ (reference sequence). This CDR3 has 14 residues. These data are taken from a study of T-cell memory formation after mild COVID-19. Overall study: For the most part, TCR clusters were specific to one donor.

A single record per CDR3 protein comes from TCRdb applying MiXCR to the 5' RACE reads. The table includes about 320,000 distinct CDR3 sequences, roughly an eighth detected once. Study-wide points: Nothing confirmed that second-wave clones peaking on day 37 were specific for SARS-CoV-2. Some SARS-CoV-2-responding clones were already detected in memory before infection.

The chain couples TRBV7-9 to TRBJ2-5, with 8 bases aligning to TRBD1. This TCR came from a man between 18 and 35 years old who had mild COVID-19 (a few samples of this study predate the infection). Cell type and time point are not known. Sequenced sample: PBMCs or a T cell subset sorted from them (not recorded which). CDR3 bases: TGTGCCAGCAGTCGGAAGGGACAGGAGGAGACCCAGTACTTC. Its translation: CASSRKGQEETQYF.